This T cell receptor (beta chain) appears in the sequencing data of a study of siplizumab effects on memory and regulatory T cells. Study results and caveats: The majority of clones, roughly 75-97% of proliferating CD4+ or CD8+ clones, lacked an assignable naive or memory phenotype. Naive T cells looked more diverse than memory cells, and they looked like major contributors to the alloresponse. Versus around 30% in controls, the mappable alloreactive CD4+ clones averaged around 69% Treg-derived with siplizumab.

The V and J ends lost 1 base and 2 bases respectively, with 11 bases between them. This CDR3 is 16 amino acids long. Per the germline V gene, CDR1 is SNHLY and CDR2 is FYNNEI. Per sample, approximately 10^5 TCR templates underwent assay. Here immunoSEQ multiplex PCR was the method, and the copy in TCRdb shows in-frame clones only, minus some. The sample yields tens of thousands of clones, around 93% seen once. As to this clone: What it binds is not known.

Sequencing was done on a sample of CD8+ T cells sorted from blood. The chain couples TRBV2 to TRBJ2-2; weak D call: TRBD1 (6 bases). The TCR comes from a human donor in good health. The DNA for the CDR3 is TGTGCCAGCAGTGAAGATCAGGGGTTAAACACCGGGGAGCTGTTTTTT. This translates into CASSEDQGLNTGELFF.